This TCR beta chain was retrieved from a study of spatial heterogeneity in lung cancer. Study context: Raw reads showed each unique TCR and UMI combination turning up more than ten times on average.

This clonotype was seen many times. Each TCR cDNA molecule bore a unique molecular identifier. A single record per CDR3 protein comes from TCRdb applying MiXCR to the 5' RACE reads. The profile shows about 10,000 distinct CDR3 sequences, around 5.8% of them singletons. V was clipped by 0 bases and J by 6 bases, with 9 bases between them. Germline loops: CDR1 SGHRS, CDR2 YFSETQ. CDR3 length: 13 residues. As for time point: sample taken at primary tumor resection. No cells were sorted before sequencing. The whole RNA sequenced was extracted from tumor, nontumor lung or frozen PBMC. This clonotype originated in a male donor with early-stage non-small cell lung cancer. This rearrangement joins TRBV5-1 to TRBJ1-2; tentatively, D is TRBD1 (5 bases). The material sequenced was normal lung tissue next to the tumor, taken at surgery. As DNA, the CDR3 is TGCGCCAGCAGCTTGGCGCGGGGGAATGGCTACACCTTC. Protein sequence: CASSLARGNGYTF.